One TCR beta chain is described in this entry. The antigen remains unidentified. The data belong to a study of beta chain features in type 1 diabetes. Study summary: Across all samples, about 110,000,000 sorted cells were examined.

The CDR3 is 13 amino acids. Trimming removed 0 bases from V and 4 bases from J; junction bases left unmatched: 0. Germline CDR1 and CDR2: SGHRS and YFSETQ. Study-wide results and caveats: In every one of the four CD4+ subsets, TCRB CDR3s were moderately but significantly shorter in Type 1 diabetes patients.

What was sequenced were expressed TCRB transcripts, since all of the isolated RNA had been reverse transcribed. The protocol was immunoSEQ multiplex PCR, while the TCRdb copy is restricted to in-frame clones and leaves out a portion. The data hold 120,000 to 150,000 clones, with under 60% observed a single time. The rearrangement links TRBV5-1 to TRBJ1-2; 7 nucleotides agree with TRBD1. The TCR comes from a man between 18 and 35 years old in good health. Material for sequencing was Tregs from blood. CDR3 sequence reads: CASSLGTGYGYTF. The CDR3 DNA is TGCGCCAGCAGCTTGGGGACAGGCTATGGCTACACCTTC.